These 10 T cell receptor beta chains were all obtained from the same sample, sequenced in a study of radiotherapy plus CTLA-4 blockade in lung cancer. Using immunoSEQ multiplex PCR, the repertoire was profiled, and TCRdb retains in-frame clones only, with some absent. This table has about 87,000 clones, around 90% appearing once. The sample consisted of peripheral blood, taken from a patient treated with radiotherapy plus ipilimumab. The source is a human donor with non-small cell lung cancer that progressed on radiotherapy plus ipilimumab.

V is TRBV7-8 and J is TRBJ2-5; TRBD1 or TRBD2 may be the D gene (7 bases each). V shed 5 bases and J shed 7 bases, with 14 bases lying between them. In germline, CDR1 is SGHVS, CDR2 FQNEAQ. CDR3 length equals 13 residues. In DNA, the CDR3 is TGTGCCAGCAGCGTAGACAGGGAGGGGACCCAGTACTTC. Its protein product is CASSVDREGTQYF.

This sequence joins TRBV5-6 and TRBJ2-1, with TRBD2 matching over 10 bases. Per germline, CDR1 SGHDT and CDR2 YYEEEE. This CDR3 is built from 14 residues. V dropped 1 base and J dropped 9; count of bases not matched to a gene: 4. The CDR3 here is CASSLPSGSSEQFF. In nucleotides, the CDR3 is TGTGCCAGCAGCTTGCCTAGCGGGAGTAGTGAGCAGTTCTTC.

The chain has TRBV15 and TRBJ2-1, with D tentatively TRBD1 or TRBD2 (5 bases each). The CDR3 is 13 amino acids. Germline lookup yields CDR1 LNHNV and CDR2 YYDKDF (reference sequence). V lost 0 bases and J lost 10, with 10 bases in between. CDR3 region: CATSRDRGEEQFF. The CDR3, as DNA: TGTGCCACCAGCAGAGATCGAGGGGAGGAGCAGTTCTTC.

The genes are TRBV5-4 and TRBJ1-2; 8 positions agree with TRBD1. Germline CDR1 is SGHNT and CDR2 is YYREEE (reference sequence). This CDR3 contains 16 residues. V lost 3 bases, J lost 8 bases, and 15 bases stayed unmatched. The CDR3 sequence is CASSSGQGSLGGGYTF. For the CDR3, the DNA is TGTGCCAGCAGCTCTGGACAGGGTAGCTTAGGGGGCGGCTACACCTTC.

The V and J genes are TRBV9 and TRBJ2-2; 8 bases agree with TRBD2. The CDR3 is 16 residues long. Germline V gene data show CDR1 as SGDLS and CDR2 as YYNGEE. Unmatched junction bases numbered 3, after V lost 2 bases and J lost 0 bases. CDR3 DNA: TGTGCCAGCAGCGTCCTAGCGGGCCCGAACACCGGGGAGCTGTTTTTT. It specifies CASSVLAGPNTGELFF.

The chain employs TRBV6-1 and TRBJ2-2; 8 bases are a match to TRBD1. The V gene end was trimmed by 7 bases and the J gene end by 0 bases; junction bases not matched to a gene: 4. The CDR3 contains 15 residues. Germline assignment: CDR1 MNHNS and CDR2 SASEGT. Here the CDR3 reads CASIRTGPNTGELFF. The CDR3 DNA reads TGTGCCAGCATTCGGACAGGGCCGAACACCGGGGAGCTGTTTTTT.

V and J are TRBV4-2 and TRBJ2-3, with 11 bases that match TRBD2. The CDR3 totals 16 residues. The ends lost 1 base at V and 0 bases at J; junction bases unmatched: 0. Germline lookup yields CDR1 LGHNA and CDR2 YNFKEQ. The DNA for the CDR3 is TGTGCCAGCAGCCAAGGACTAGCGGGGAGCACAGATACGCAGTATTTT. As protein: CASSQGLAGSTDTQYF.

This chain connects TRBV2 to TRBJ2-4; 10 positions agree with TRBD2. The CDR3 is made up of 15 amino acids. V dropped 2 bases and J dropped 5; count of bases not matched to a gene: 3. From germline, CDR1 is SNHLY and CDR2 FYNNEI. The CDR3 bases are TGTGCCAGCAGTGAACTAGCGGGAGTCGAAAACATTCAGTACTTC. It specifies CASSELAGVENIQYF.

The CDR3 sequence is CATSRERDGYTF. Written as DNA, the CDR3 is TGTGCCACCAGCAGAGAACGGGATGGCTACACCTTC. The chain couples TRBV15 to TRBJ1-2; D is uncertain. V was clipped by 0 bases and J by 6 bases, with 5 bases between them. Germline CDR1 reads LNHNV; CDR2 reads YYDKDF (reference sequence). The CDR3 spans 12 residues.

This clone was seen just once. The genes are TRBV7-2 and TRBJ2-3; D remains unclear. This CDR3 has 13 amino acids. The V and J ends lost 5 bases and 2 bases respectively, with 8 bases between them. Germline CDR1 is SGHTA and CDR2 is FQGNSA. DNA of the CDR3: TGTGCCAGCAGCCGCGCCTACACAGATACGCAGTATTTT. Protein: CASSRAYTDTQYF.